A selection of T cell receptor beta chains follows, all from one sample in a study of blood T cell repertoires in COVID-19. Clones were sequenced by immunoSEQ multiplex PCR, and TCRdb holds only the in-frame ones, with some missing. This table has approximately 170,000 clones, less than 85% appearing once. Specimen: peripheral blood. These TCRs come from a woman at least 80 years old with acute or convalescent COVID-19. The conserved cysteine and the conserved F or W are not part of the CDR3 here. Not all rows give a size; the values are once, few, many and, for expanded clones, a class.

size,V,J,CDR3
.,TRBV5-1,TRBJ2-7,ASSSGDGRYEQY
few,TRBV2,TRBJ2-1,ASSGLAGATL
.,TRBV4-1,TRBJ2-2,ASSQAGGNTGELF
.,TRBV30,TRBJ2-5,AWRAVGETQY
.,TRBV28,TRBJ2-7,ASSLGQVFGEQY
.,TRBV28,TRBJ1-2,ASSSGTGLRSYT
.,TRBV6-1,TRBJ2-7,ASSEAGTGSYEQY
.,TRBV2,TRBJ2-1,ASSVQGVGNEQF
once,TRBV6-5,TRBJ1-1,ASRTEGGDMTEAF
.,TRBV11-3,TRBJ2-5,ASNQEGLAGAETQY
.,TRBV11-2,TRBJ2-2,ASSPAGLGNTGELF
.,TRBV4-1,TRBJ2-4,ASSQEAPVIAKNIQY
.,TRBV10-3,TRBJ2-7,AISERGGSYEQY
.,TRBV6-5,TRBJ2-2,ASSSGDGELF
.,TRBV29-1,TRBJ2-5,SVGLAGGGIETQY
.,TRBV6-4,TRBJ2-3,ASSDSPGQGDTQY
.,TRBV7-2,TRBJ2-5,ASSLWASAEETQY
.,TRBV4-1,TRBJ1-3,ASSQGSVALSGNTIY
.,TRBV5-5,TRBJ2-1,ASSQGPIGPNEQF
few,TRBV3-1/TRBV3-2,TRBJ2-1,ASSQVAGGAYNEQF
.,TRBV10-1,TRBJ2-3,ASSPGQVDTDTQY
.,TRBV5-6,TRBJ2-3,ASRQEREGGTDTQY
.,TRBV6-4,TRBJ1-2,ASSDQGQGAAYGYT
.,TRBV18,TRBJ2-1,ASSPIAGFGHNEQF
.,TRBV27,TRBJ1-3,ASSTGGTGNTIY
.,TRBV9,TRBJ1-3,ASSVRGESYSGNTIY
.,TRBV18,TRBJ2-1,ASSPGLAGGTGHNEQF
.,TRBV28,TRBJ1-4,ASSWTAPNEKLF
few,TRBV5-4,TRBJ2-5,ASSLGSGSGETQY
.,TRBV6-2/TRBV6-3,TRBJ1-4,ASSYSLLSTNEKLF
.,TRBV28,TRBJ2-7,ASSIGDRDVYEQY
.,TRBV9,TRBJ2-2,ASSVASGSFGELF
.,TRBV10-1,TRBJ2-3,ASKPEGQTDTQY
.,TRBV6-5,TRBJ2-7,ASSLAGQGAYEQY
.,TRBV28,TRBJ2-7,ASRFTSGTYEQY
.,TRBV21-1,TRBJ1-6,ASSKAATGTNSPLH
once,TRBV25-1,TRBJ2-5,ATQPLAGGTETQY
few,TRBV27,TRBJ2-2,ASSVGGWSVSAGELF
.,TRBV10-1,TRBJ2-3,ASGDTSDSTDTQY
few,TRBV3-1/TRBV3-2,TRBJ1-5,ASSRGTGVSNQPQH
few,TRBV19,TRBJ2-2,ASSKPRWNTGELF
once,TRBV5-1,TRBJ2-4,ASSLAGAGGANIQY
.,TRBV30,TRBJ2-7,AWGLSYEQY
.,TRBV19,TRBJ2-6,ASRKPGAAGANVLT
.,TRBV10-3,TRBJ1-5,AISGSDSHSNQPQH
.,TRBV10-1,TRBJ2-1,ASSSVSNPEQF
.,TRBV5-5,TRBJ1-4,ASSGGQGAPWTTNEKLF
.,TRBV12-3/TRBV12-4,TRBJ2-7,ASKAGGSYEQY
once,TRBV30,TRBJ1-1,AWTPGQGRTEAF
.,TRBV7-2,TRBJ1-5,ASSPGQKISPQH
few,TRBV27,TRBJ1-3,ASSWSGANGNTIY
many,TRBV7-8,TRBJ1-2,ASSLTGMNYGYT
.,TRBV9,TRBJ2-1,ASSVTGGNNEQF
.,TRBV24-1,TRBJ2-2,ATSDLAGGYTGELF
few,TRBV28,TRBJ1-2,ASKLSGVHGYT
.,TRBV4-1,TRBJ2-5,ASSQRGGETQY
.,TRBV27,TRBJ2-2,ASTRMAGNTGELF
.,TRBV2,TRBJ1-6,ASTSGENNSPLH
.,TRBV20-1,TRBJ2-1,SASTASGSGDEQF